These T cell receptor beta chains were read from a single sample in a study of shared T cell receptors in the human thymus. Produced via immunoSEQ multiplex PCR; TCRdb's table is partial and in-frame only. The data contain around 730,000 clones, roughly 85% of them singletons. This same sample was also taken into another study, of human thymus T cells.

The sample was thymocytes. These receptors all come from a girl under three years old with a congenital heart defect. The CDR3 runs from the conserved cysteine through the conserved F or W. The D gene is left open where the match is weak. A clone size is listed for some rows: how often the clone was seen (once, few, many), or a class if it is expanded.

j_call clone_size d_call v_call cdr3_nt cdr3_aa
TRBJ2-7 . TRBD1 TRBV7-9 TGTGCCAGCAGCTTAGGGGACAGCTACGAGCAGTACTTC CASSLGDSYEQYF
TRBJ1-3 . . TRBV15 TGTGCCACCAGCCATCCCGACAGTTACTCTGGAAACACCATATATTTT CATSHPDSYSGNTIYF
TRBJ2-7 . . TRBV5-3 TGTGCCAGAAGCTTGTACAGTAGAGGGGGATTCTACGAGCAGTACTTC CARSLYSRGGFYEQYF
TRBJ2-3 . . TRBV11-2 TGTGCCAGCAGCCTAACCCTAGCCGCTAGCACAGATACGCAGTATTTT CASSLTLAASTDTQYF
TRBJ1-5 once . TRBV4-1 TGCGCCAGCAGCCAAGGTGGGGCATTAATACATCAGCCCCAGCATTTT CASSQGGALIHQPQHF
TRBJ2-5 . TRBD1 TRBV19 TGTGCCAGTAGTGAACAGGGGGATAAAGAAGAGACCCAGTACTTC CASSEQGDKEETQYF
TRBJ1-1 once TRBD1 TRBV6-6 TGTGCCAGCAGCAAAGACACAGGGGCTGAAGCTTTCTTT CASSKDTGAEAFF
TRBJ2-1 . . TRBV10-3 TGTGCCACTAGATCAAGGGGGATTGTAGGGAGCAATGAGCAGTTCTTC CATRSRGIVGSNEQFF
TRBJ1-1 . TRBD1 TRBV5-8 TGTGCCAGCAGCCCAAAGCGGACAGGGGAAGCCCCGGGGACTGAAGCTTTCTTT CASSPKRTGEAPGTEAFF
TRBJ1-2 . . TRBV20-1 TGCAGTGGGAGGATGGGCTATGGCTACACCTTC CSGRMGYGYTF
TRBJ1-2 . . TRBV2 TGTGCCAGCAGTCTGCACTATTTAGGCTACACCTTC CASSLHYLGYTF
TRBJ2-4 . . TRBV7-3 TGTGCCAGCAGCAAGCACTCGGTAGACATTCAGTACTTC CASSKHSVDIQYF
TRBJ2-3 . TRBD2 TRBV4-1 TGCGCCAGCAGCCAAGTGATCCAGCGGGGGTTGAAAGGCACAGATACGCAGTATTTT CASSQVIQRGLKGTDTQYF
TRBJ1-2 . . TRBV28 TGTGCCAGCAGGCGGGACTTCTGGGACTATGGCTACACCTTC CASRRDFWDYGYTF
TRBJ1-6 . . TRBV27 TGTGCCAGCAGTTTTGGGGAGAAGAGTTCACCCCTCCACTTT CASSFGEKSSPLHF
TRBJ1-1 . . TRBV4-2 TGTGCCAGCAGCCCCCAACGCCGTGGACAGCACACTGAAGCTTTCTTT CASSPQRRGQHTEAFF